This entry is about one TCR beta chain. The antigen remains undetermined. The CDR3 loop spans 20 amino acids. Method: immunoSEQ multiplex PCR; TCRdb's copy keeps in-frame clones and lacks some. The sample lists about 64,000 clones; 80% to 90% were seen once. The data originate from a study of OX40 agonist ivuxolimab in advanced cancers. Background on the study: Patient treatment consisted of intravenous ivuxolimab administration every 2 weeks at 0.01 to 10 mg/kg.

Study-wide results and caveats: Expanded clones were, on average, more numerous in CD8+ T cells than in CD4+. No antigen was identified for the clonally expanded peripheral T cells.

The rearrangement uses TRBV7-5 and TRBJ2-1; the D call of TRBD2 is as the table states it, not checked on the DNA. TRBV7-5 is given as a pseudogene. Specimen: CD4+ or CD8+ T cells sorted from blood, collected in a trial of the OX40 agonist ivuxolimab. The source of this sequence is an adult with an advanced solid tumor such as melanoma, head and neck, liver or kidney cancer. CDR3 in amino acids: CARSSRGLAGGPGAYNEQFF. CDR3 DNA sequence: TGTGCCAGAAGCTCGCGGGGTCTAGCGGGAGGGCCGGGGGCCTACAATGAGCAGTTCTTC.